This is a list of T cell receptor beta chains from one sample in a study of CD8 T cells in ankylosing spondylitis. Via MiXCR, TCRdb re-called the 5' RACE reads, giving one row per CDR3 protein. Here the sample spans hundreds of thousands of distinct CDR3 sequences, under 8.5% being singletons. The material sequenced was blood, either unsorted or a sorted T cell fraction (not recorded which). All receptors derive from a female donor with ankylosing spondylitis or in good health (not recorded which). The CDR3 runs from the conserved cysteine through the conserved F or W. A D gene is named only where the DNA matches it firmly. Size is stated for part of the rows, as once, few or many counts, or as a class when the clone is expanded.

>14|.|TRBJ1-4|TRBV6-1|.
CASSGVGGEEKLFF
TGTGCCAGCAGTGGTGTAGGGGGTGAAGAAAAACTGTTTTTT
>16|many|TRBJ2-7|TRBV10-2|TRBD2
CASSDLIEAGLYEQYF
TGCGCCAGCAGCGACCTGATAGAAGCGGGACTATACGAGCAGTACTTC
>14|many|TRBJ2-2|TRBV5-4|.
CASSPGIITGELFF
TGTGCCAGCAGCCCCGGGATTATCACCGGGGAGCTGTTTTTT
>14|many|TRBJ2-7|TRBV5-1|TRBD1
CASSLGTGAYEQYF
TGCGCCAGCAGCTTGGGGACAGGGGCCTACGAGCAGTACTTC
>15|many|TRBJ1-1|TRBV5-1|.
CASSLGPTGNTEAFF
TGCGCCAGCAGCTTGGGGCCCACAGGGAACACTGAAGCTTTCTTT
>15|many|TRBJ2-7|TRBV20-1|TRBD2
CSARRGLAATYEQYF
TGCAGTGCTAGACGTGGGCTAGCGGCCACCTACGAGCAGTACTTC
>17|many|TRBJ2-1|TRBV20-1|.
CSARGLRHLAAHNEQFF
TGCAGTGCTAGAGGCTTAAGGCATCTCGCGGCTCACAATGAGCAGTTCTTC
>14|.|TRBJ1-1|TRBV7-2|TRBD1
CASSWGQGLIEAFF
TGTGCCAGCAGCTGGGGACAGGGTCTCATTGAAGCTTTCTTT
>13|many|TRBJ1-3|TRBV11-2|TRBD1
CASSFRDRGPIYF
TGTGCCAGCAGCTTCCGAGACAGGGGGCCGATATATTTT
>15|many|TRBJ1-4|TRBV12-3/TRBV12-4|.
CASSLGTATNEKLFF
TGTGCCAGCAGTTTAGGGACAGCAACTAATGAAAAACTGTTTTTT
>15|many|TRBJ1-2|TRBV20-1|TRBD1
CSAREAAGGNYGYTF
TGCAGTGCTAGAGAGGCGGCAGGGGGCAACTATGGCTACACCTTC
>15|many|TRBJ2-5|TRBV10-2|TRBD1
CASSGTGKIQETQYF
TGCGCCAGCAGTGGGACAGGGAAGATCCAAGAGACCCAGTACTTC
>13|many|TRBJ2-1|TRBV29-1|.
CSALEARHNEQFF
TGCAGCGCTCTAGAGGCGCGGCACAATGAGCAGTTCTTC
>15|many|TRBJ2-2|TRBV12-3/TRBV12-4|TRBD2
CASSWGLGNTGELFF
TGTGCCAGCAGTTGGGGACTAGGGAACACCGGGGAGCTGTTTTTT
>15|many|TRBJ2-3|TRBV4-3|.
CASSQDRQGADTQYF
TGCGCCAGCAGCCAAGATCGGCAGGGTGCAGATACGCAGTATTTT
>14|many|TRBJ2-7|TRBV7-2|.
CASSLPATYYEQYF
TGTGCCAGCAGCTTACCAGCGACCTACTACGAGCAGTACTTC
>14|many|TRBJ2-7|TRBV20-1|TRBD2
CSASPAGALYEQYF
TGCAGTGCTAGTCCTGCGGGAGCCCTCTACGAGCAGTACTTC
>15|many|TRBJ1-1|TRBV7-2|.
CASSPFIQVNTEAFF
TGTGCCAGCAGTCCCTTCATCCAGGTGAACACTGAAGCTTTCTTT
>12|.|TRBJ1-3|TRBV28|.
CASRTRVHTIYF
TGTGCCAGCCGGACGCGGGTCCACACCATATATTTT
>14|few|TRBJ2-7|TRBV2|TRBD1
CASTGTGETYEQYF
TGTGCCAGCACCGGGACAGGGGAAACCTACGAGCAGTACTTC
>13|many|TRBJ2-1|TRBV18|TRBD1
CASSGLTGDEQFF
TGTGCCAGCTCGGGGTTGACAGGGGATGAGCAGTTCTTC
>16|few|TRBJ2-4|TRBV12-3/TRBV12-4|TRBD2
CASSFLAGGPKNIQYF
TGTGCCAGCAGTTTCCTAGCGGGAGGTCCCAAAAACATTCAGTACTTC
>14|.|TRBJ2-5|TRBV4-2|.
CASSPDGRNVAQYF
TGTGCCAGCAGCCCCGACGGGCGAAATGTGGCCCAGTACTTC
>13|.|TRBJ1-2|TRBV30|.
CAWSADKIVGYTF
TGTGCCTGGAGTGCCGACAAGATCGTGGGCTACACCTTC
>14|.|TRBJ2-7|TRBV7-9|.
CASSLTGRLYEQYF
TGTGCCAGCAGCTTAACGGGAAGGCTCTACGAGCAGTACTTC
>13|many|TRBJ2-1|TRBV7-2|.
CASSRTFHNEQFF
TGTGCCAGCAGTAGGACTTTTCACAATGAGCAGTTCTTC
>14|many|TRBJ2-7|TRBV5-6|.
CASSLSRAMEEQYF
TGTGCCAGCAGCTTGTCGAGGGCTATGGAAGAGCAGTACTTC
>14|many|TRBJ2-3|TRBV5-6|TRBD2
CASSPSGLSDTQYF
TGTGCCAGCAGCCCTAGCGGGTTGTCAGATACGCAGTATTTT
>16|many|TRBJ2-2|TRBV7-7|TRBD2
CASSYTSGSRTGELFF
TGTGCCAGCAGTTATACTAGCGGGAGTAGGACCGGGGAGCTGTTTTTT
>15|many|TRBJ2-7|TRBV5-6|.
CASSKRRDGDYEQYF
TGTGCCAGCAGTAAACGCCGGGACGGGGACTACGAGCAGTACTTC
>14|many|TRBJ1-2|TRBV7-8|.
CASSSSGGNYGYTF
TGTGCCAGCAGCTCGAGCGGAGGGAACTATGGCTACACCTTC
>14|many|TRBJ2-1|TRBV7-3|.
CASSPGAGSNEQFF
TGTGCCAGCAGCCCCGGGGCAGGATCCAATGAGCAGTTCTTC
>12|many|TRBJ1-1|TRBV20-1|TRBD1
CSARSGTAQAFF
TGCAGTGCTAGATCCGGGACAGCCCAAGCTTTCTTT
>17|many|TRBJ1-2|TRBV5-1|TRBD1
CASSLYSGGTLNYGYTF
TGCGCCAGCAGCTTGTACTCAGGGGGCACCCTCAACTATGGCTACACCTTC
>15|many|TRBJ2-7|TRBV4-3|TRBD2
CASSQYAGGNYEQYF
TGCGCCAGCAGCCAATACGCGGGAGGGAACTACGAGCAGTACTTC
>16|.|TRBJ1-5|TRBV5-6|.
CASSFYGDYSNQPQHF
TGTGCCAGCAGCTTTTACGGAGATTATAGCAATCAGCCCCAGCATTTT
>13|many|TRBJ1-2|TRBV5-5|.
CASSPGGAAMNTF
TGTGCCAGCAGCCCGGGGGGAGCTGCTATGAATACCTTC
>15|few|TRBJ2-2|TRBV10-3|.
CAISGPGARTGELFF
TGTGCCATCAGTGGTCCAGGGGCGCGGACCGGGGAGCTGTTTTTT
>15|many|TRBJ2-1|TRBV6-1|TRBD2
CASSEDPGGPGEQFF
TGTGCCAGCAGTGAAGACCCGGGAGGGCCCGGGGAGCAGTTCTTC
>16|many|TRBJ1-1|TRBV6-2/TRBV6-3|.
CASRTLLTVLNTEAFF
TGTGCCAGCAGAACACTATTGACGGTATTGAACACTGAAGCTTTCTTT
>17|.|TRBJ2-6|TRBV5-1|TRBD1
CASSSDREEAGANVLTF
TGCGCCAGCAGTTCGGACAGGGAGGAAGCTGGGGCCAACGTCCTGACTTTC
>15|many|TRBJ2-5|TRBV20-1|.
CSAMSLGTKYETQYF
TGCAGTGCTATGTCTCTCGGGACAAAGTACGAGACCCAGTACTTC
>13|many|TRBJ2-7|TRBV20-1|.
CSATPDGPYEQYF
TGCAGTGCTACCCCTGACGGACCGTACGAGCAGTACTTC
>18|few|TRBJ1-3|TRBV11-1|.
CASSFQWRPREDGNTIYF
TGTGCCAGCAGCTTCCAGTGGAGACCCAGGGAGGACGGAAACACCATATATTTT
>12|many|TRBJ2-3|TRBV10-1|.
CASSEDSDTQYF
TGCGCCAGCAGTGAAGACAGCGATACGCAGTATTTT
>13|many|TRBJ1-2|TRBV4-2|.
CASSQEVDYGYTF
TGTGCCAGCAGCCAAGAAGTGGATTATGGCTACACCTTC
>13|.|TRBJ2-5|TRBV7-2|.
CASSGGGRETQYF
TGTGCCAGCAGCGGGGGGGGCCGGGAGACCCAGTACTTC
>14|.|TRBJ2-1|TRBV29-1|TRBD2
CSVDRTSGNNEQFF
TGCAGCGTTGACAGGACTAGCGGAAACAATGAGCAGTTCTTC
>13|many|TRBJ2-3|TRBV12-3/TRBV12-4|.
CASSQPGTDTQYF
TGTGCCAGCAGTCAACCAGGCACAGATACGCAGTATTTT
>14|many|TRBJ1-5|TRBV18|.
CASSPKDSPGPQHF
TGTGCCAGCTCACCAAAGGACAGTCCTGGGCCCCAGCATTTT
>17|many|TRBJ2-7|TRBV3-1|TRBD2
CASSGALAGQGFYEQYF
TGTGCCAGCAGCGGGGCCCTAGCGGGGCAGGGGTTCTACGAGCAGTACTTC
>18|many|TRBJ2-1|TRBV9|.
CASSVGQQFFSSYNEQFF
TGTGCCAGCAGCGTAGGACAACAGTTTTTTTCTTCCTACAATGAGCAGTTCTTC
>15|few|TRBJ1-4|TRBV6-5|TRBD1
CASARVRTGIEKLFF
TGTGCCAGTGCCCGAGTTAGGACAGGGATTGAAAAACTGTTTTTT
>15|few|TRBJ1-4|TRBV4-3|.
CASSQDLGTAEKLFF
TGCGCCAGCAGCCAAGATTTGGGTACGGCTGAAAAACTGTTTTTT
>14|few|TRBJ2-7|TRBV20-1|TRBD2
CSADTLAGVDEQYF
TGCAGTGCTGACACACTAGCGGGAGTGGACGAGCAGTACTTC
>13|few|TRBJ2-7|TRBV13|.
CASSNGRYDEQYF
TGTGCCAGCAGCAACGGGAGATACGACGAGCAGTACTTC
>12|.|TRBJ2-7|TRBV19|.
CASRSYLNEQYF
TGTGCCAGTAGGTCATACCTCAACGAGCAGTACTTC
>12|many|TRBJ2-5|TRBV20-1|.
CSAQYREETQYF
TGCAGTGCCCAGTACAGGGAAGAGACCCAGTACTTC
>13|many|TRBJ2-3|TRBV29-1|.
CSVGRKITDTQYF
TGCAGCGTTGGGCGGAAAATCACAGATACGCAGTATTTT
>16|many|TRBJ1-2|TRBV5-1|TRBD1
CASSFSPGTGAYGYTF
TGCGCCAGCAGCTTCAGCCCCGGGACAGGGGCCTATGGCTACACCTTC